This T cell receptor (beta chain) was documented in a study of cytomegalovirus exposure and HLA in healthy donors. Primers: 60 Vbeta forward and 13 Jbeta reverse. Profiled with immunoSEQ multiplex PCR; TCRdb holds only in-frame clones, not every one. The sample holds approximately 190,000 clones; 75% to 90% are singletons and the top ten take about 6%. For this clone: Its cognate antigen is unknown.

V gave up 4 bases and J gave up 0 bases, with 4 bases separating them. The CDR3 has 12 residues. The V gene's germline CDR1 is SGHRS and CDR2 YFSETQ. General study findings and limits: Rare TCR sequences predominated, though certain public TCRs were found in many donors. At a 0.05 false discovery rate, a later analysis found around 17,000 TCR beta sequences to be associated with HLA alleles. In vitro, a few CMV-associated chains proved specific for CMV antigens.

The V gene is TRBV5-1, the J gene TRBJ2-5; D is unresolved. The receptor was isolated from a man between 40 and 49 years old in good health and CMV-seropositive. Sequenced: PBMCs. The CDR3 DNA reads TGCGCCAGCAGCCCCGACCAAGAGACCCAGTACTTC. Translation: CASSPDQETQYF.